The next 8 T cell receptor beta chains were all read from a single sample in a study of blood T cell repertoires in COVID-19. The data were produced by immunoSEQ multiplex PCR, yet TCRdb's version contains in-frame clones alone and is incomplete. The sample lists some 490,000 clones; around nine tenths were seen once. The sample comprised PBMCs or T cells enriched from blood (not recorded which). These receptors were collected from a woman aged 60 to 75 who had recovered from COVID-19.

CDR3 amino acids: CASSPVGGGSQPQHF. Here the CDR3 DNA reads TGTGCCAGCTCACCAGTTGGGGGGGGGTCCCAGCCCCAGCATTTT. The V call is TRBV18, the J call TRBJ1-5, with D possibly TRBD1 on 5 matching bases. Trimming shortened V by 2 bases and J by 7 bases, and 15 bases separated the two germline ends. Germline loops: CDR1 KGHSH, CDR2 LQKENI. CDR3 length: 15 residues.

V gene TRBV5-1 combines with J gene TRBJ2-5; 8 bases are a match to TRBD1. CDR1 is SGHRS, CDR2 YFSETQ, per germline. Trimming removed 2 bases from V and 3 bases from J; junction bases left unmatched: 3. This CDR3 is built from 14 residues. CDR3 sequence (DNA): TGCGCCAGCAGCTTCCAGGGGGCCGAAGAGACCCAGTACTTC. Translating gives CASSFQGAEETQYF.

The chain has TRBV3-1 (or the pseudogene TRBV3-2) and TRBJ1-6; a possible D gene is TRBD1 (5 bases). The germline V gene encodes CDR1 LGHDT and CDR2 YNNKEL (reference sequence). The ends were cut back, 4 bases at V and 7 bases at J, with 17 bases in the middle. This CDR3 region has 16 residues. CDR3: CASSPTTVRGNSPLHF. CDR3 nucleotide sequence: TGTGCCAGCAGCCCCACGACAGTTCGGGGGAATTCACCCCTCCACTTT.

The chain has TRBV27 and TRBJ1-2; D unresolved. Trimming took 3 bases from V and 4 from J, leaving 12 bases between them. Germline CDR1 reads MNHEY; CDR2 reads SMNVEV (reference sequence). This CDR3 has 14 amino acids. CDR3 loop: CASSLSPRLYGYTF. The DNA of the CDR3 is TGTGCCAGCAGTTTGAGCCCCCGACTCTATGGCTACACCTTC.

Here the CDR3 DNA reads TGTGCCAGCAGCCGGGAGGGTAATAGCAATCAGCCCCAGCATTTT. Protein product: CASSREGNSNQPQHF. The V call is TRBV7-9, the J call TRBJ1-5; D is uncertain. V lost 5 bases and J 0 bases, leaving 11 bases between the germline ends. Per the germline V gene, CDR1 is SEHNR and CDR2 is FQNEAQ (reference sequence). This CDR3 comprises 15 residues.

The genes are TRBV6-6 and TRBJ1-2; 7 bases are a match to TRBD1. From germline, CDR1 is MNHNY and CDR2 SVGAGI (reference sequence). The CDR3 is made up of 13 amino acids. Germline trimming cut 7 bases from V and 2 bases from J; bases unmatched to any gene: 4. CDR3 coding DNA: TGTGCCAGCACCGAGGGACAGAACTATGGCTACACCTTC. This translates into CASTEGQNYGYTF.

The CDR3 spells CASSQVQGVRETQYF. DNA of the CDR3: TGTGCCAGCAGCCAAGTGCAGGGGGTAAGGGAGACCCAGTACTTC. J is TRBJ2-5 and V is TRBV3-1 (or the pseudogene TRBV3-2); 7 bases agree with TRBD1. Per germline, CDR1 LGHDT and CDR2 YNNKEL (reference sequence). J lost 5 bases, V lost 1 base, and 7 bases had no gene match. The CDR3 has 15 residues.

This clone turned up a few times. The genes are TRBV5-6 and TRBJ1-3, with TRBD1 identical over 8 bases. CDR1 is SGHDT, CDR2 YYEEEE, per germline. The CDR3 consists of 16 residues. Trimming took 7 bases from V and 0 from J; bases not matched to a gene: 9. The CDR3 here is CASQRTGPFSGNTIYF. CDR3 nucleotide sequence: TGTGCCAGCCAAAGGACAGGGCCTTTCTCTGGAAACACCATATATTTT.